This TCR beta chain originates from a study of CD8 T cells in ankylosing spondylitis. Whole-study results and caveats: A motif in TCR beta, a set of seven to nine highly homologous variants, appeared characteristic of ankylosing spondylitis blood. Reports of some motif variants in reactive arthritis synovial fluid and blood predate this one.

This CDR3 contains 12 residues. CDR1 and CDR2 (germline): DFQATT, SNEGSKA (reference sequence). Making the TCR beta libraries involved quantitative 5'-RACE with molecular barcodes. One entry per CDR3 protein, called by TCRdb with MiXCR from the 5' RACE reads. The data contain roughly 440,000 distinct CDR3 sequences, roughly 15% of them singletons. Points on this clonotype: The antigen remains unidentified.

The J gene is TRBJ1-3, the V gene TRBV20-1; no clear D. The receptor's source is a male donor with ankylosing spondylitis. Material: blood, either unsorted or a sorted T cell fraction (not recorded which). The CDR3 loop reads CSVMYSGNTIYF. The DNA of the CDR3 is TGCAGCGTCATGTACTCTGGAAACACCATATATTTT.